This record concerns one T cell receptor (beta chain) sequence. Its specificity is unknown. Patients had received no treatment of any kind before thyroid surgery. This record comes from a study of metastatic and nonmetastatic thyroid tumors. Study as a whole: Blood and tumor or nodule tissue repertoires from malignant and benign thyroid patients were compared. The study, taken as a whole, reports: Reports indicated that malignant thyroid tumors showed significantly higher TCR beta diversity than benign nodules did, in blood and tumor.

In the source study's methods: CDR3 was compared across clinicopathological groups, and the resulting differences were used to build a distant-metastasis classifier for papillary thyroid cancer. Using MiXCR, TCRdb re-called clones from the PCR reads. Clone size and V and J calls follow TCRdb, not the original study. Counted here are just over 40,000 clones, about an eighth occurring once; the ten biggest clones make up under 25%. The specimen sequenced was blood. This receptor was obtained from a female donor with papillary thyroid cancer or a benign thyroid nodule (not recorded which). Some clones in this sample may be carry-over from other donors' samples.

The CDR3 DNA reads TGTGCCAGCAGCTTCGGGGGGGCCATGTACGAGCAGTACTTC. As protein: CASSFGGAMYEQYF. The V and J genes are TRBV7-8 and TRBJ2-7; 8 bases map to TRBD2. This CDR3 comprises 14 residues. CDR1 and CDR2 from the germline V gene are SGHVS and FQNEAQ. V dropped 3 bases and J dropped 4; count of bases not matched to a gene: 5.